This T cell receptor beta chain was captured by sequencing in a study of OX40 agonist ivuxolimab in advanced cancers. Study-wide background: Intravenous ivuxolimab at 0.01 to 10 mg/kg was given to patients every 2 weeks. Study results and limitations: Among T cells, CD8+ cells averaged more expanded clones than CD4+ cells. Certain nonresponders additionally had low normalized T-cell clonal expansion.

The CDR3 contains 16 residues. The J segment lost 4 bases and the V segment lost 4 bases, leaving 9 bases of the junction unmatched. The V gene's germline CDR1 is KGHSH and CDR2 LQKENI. Sequencing used immunoSEQ multiplex PCR; TCRdb keeps in-frame clones, though not all of them. Counted here are over 40,000 clones, 70% to 90% occurring once; the ten biggest clones make up approximately 1.5%. Samples of blood were obtained at baseline, on cycle 4 day 1, and on cycle 7 day 1. This clone was seen a single time. The antigen remains unidentified. The sample was CD4+ or CD8+ T cells sorted from blood, taken in a trial of the OX40 agonist ivuxolimab. This TCR came from an adult with an advanced solid tumor such as melanoma, head and neck, liver or kidney cancer. The V and J genes are TRBV18 and TRBJ1-4; 7 bases map to TRBD1. CDR3 region: CASSLTGDPFNEKLFF. CDR3 DNA: TGTGCCAGCTCACTCACAGGGGACCCGTTTAATGAAAAACTGTTTTTT.